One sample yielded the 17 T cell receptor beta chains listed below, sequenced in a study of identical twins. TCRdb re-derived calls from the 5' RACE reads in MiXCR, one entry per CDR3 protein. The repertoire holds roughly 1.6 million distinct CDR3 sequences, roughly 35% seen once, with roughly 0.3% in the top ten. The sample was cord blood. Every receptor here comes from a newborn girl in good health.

CDR3 region: CASSQTSGGADIQYF. The CDR3 region has the DNA TGTGCCAGCAGCCAGACTAGCGGGGGGGCGGACATTCAGTACTTC. The chain is built from TRBV11-2 and TRBJ2-7, with TRBD2 matching over 14 bases. The DNA matches TRBJ2-4 better at its end, which makes the J call doubtful. Germline CDR1 reads SGHAT; CDR2 reads FQNNGV. CDR3 length: 15 amino acids.

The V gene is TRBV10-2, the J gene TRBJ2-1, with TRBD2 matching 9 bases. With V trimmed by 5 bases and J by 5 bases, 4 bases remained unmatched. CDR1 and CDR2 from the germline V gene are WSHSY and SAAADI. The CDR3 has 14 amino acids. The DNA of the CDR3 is TGCGCCAGCAGTCATGCGGGAGGGCACAATGAGCAGTTCTTC. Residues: CASSHAGGHNEQFF.

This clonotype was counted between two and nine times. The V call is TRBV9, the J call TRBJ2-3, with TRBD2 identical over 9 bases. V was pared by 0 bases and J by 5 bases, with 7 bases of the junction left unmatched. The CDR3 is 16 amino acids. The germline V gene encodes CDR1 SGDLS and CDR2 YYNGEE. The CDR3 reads CASSVGGGGVGDTQYF. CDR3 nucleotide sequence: TGTGCCAGCAGCGTAGGAGGCGGGGGGGTTGGAGATACGCAGTATTTT.

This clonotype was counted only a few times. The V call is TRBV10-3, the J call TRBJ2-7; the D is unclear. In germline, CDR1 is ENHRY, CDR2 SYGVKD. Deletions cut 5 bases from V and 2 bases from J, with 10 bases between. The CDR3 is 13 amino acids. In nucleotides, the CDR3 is TGTGCCATCAGTTCCACAGTGGCCTACGAGCAGTACTTC. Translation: CAISSTVAYEQYF.

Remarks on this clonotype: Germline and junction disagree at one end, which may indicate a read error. The CDR3 region is CSSSLEGAGRNYGYTF. DNA of the CDR3: TGTTCCAGCAGCTTAGAAGGGGCAGGCCGTAACTATGGCTACACCTTC. The rearrangement joins TRBV7-9 to TRBJ1-2; D might be TRBD1 (5 bases). Germline loops: CDR1 SEHNR, CDR2 FQNEAQ (reference sequence). The CDR3 is 16 residues long.

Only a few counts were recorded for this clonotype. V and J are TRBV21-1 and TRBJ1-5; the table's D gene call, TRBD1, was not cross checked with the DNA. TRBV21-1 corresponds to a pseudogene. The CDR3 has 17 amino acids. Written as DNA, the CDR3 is TGTGCCAGCAGCAGGACAGGGGGCTGTTATAGCAATCAGCCCCAGCATTTT. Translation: CASSRTGGCYSNQPQHF.

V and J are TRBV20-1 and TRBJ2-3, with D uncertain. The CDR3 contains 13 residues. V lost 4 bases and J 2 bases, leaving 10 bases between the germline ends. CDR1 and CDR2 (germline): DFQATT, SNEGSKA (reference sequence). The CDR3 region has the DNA TGCAGTGCTATGCCGCGCCTCACAGATACGCAGTATTTT. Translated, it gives CSAMPRLTDTQYF.

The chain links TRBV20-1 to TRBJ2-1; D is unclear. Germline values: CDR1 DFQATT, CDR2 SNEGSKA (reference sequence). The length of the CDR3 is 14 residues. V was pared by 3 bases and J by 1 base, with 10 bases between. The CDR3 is CSARHPTSYNEQFF. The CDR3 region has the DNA TGCAGTGCTAGGCATCCTACTTCCTACAATGAGCAGTTCTTC.

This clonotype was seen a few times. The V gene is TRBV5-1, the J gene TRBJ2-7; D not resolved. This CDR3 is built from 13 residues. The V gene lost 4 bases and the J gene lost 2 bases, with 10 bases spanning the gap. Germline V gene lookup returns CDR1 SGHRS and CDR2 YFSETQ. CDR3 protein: CASSHDGTYEQYF. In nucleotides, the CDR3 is TGCGCCAGCAGCCACGACGGAACCTACGAGCAGTACTTC.

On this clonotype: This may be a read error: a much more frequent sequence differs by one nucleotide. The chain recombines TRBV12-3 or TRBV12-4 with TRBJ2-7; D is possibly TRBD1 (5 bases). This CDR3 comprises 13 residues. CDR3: CANSSPTVYEQYF. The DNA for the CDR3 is TGTGCCAACAGTTCCCCGACAGTGTACGAGCAGTACTTC.

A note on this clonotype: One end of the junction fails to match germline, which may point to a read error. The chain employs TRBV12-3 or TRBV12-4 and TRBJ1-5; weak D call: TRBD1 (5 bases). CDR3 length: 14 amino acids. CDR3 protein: CASSLAGTVNAQHF. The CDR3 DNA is TGTGCTAGCAGTTTGGCGGGGACCGTCAACGCCCAGCATTTT.

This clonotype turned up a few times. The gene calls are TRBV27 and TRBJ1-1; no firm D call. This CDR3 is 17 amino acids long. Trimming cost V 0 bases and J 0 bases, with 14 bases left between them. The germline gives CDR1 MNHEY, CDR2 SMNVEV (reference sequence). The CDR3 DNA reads TGTGCCAGCAGTTTATCGATGGGCCCGTTCATGAACACTGAAGCTTTCTTT. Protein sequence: CASSLSMGPFMNTEAFF.

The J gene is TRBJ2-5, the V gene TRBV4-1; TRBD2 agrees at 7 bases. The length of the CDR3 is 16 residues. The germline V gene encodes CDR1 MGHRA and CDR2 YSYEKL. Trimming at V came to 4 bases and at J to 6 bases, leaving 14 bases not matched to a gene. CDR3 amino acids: CASSPLGRAYHQTQYF. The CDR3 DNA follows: TGCGCCAGCAGCCCATTAGGGAGGGCCTACCATCAGACCCAGTACTTC.

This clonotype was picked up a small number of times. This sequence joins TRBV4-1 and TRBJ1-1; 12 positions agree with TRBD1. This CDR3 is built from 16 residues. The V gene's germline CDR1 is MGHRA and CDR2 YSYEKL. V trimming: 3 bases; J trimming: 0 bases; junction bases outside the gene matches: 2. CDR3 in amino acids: CASSQGQGALNTEAFF. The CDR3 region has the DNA TGCGCCAGCAGCCAGGGACAGGGGGCTTTGAACACTGAAGCTTTCTTT.

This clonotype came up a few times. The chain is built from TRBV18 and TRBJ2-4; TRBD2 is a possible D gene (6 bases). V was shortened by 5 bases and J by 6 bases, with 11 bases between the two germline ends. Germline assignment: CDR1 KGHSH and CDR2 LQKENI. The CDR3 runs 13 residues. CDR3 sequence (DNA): TGTGCCAGCTCAGCGGGACCTACAAACATTCAGTACTTC. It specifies CASSAGPTNIQYF.

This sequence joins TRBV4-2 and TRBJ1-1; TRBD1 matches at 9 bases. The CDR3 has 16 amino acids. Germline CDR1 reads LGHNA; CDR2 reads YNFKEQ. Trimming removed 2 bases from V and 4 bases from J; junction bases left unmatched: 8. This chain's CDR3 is CASSQLYRGRGTEAFF. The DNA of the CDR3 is TGTGCCAGCAGCCAACTATACAGGGGGCGCGGCACTGAAGCTTTCTTT.

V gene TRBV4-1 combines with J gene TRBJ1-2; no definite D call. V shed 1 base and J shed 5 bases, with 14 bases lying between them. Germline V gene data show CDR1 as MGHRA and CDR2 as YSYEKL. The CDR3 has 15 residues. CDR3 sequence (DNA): TGCGCCAGCAGCCAAGTTTTGATTTCTTCTTATGGCTACACCTTC. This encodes CASSQVLISSYGYTF.